Listed below are T cell receptor beta chains from one sample, sequenced in a study of PD-1 blockade in classical Hodgkin lymphoma. Some clones are missing from TCRdb's copy, which holds only in-frame ones; the method was immunoSEQ multiplex PCR. Seen here are around 9,600 clones, approximately 90% observed once, and the top ten hold around 23%. This specimen consisted of peripheral blood mononuclear cells (PBMCs), obtained before the fourth cycle of nivolumab. The receptors derive from a human donor with classical Hodgkin lymphoma. Each CDR3 is given with its conserved first and last residue. Fields, in order: V gene, clone size, J gene, D gene, CDR3 DNA, CDR3 protein. The D gene is left open where the match is weak. Not all rows give a size; the values are once, few, many and, for expanded clones, a class.

V gene: TRBV28; clone size: -; J gene: TRBJ1-1; D gene: TRBD1; CDR3 DNA: TGTGCCAGCAGTTTGGGCGCTACAGGGGGCACTGAAGCTTTCTTT; CDR3 protein: CASSLGATGGTEAFF
V gene: TRBV5-1; clone size: -; J gene: TRBJ1-2; D gene: TRBD1; CDR3 DNA: TGCGCCAGCAGCTTGGAGGGATCAGGGGGCGATGGCTACACCTTC; CDR3 protein: CASSLEGSGGDGYTF
V gene: TRBV7-2; clone size: -; J gene: TRBJ2-4; D gene: -; CDR3 DNA: TGTGCCAGCAGCTTAAGTCGGGGCATTCAGTACTTC; CDR3 protein: CASSLSRGIQYF
V gene: TRBV6-1; clone size: -; J gene: TRBJ2-7; D gene: TRBD1; CDR3 DNA: TGTGCCAGCAGTGAACGGGACAGCTACGAGCAGTACTTC; CDR3 protein: CASSERDSYEQYF
V gene: TRBV10-3; clone size: -; J gene: TRBJ2-3; D gene: -; CDR3 DNA: TGTGCCATCAGCCCTAAGGAGCGGGTTGATACGCAGTATTTT; CDR3 protein: CAISPKERVDTQYF
V gene: TRBV5-6; clone size: few; J gene: TRBJ1-2; D gene: -; CDR3 DNA: TGTGCCAGCAGCCCTTTTAACCCTTCCCTTTATGGCTACACCTTC; CDR3 protein: CASSPFNPSLYGYTF
V gene: TRBV6-6; clone size: -; J gene: TRBJ1-5; D gene: -; CDR3 DNA: TGTGCCAGCAGTTCCGACACGCTAGAGCCCCAGCATTTT; CDR3 protein: CASSSDTLEPQHF
V gene: TRBV27; clone size: -; J gene: TRBJ1-5; D gene: TRBD1; CDR3 DNA: TGTGCCAGCAGTGTCGGGACAGGGGGCCATCAGCCCCAGCATTTT; CDR3 protein: CASSVGTGGHQPQHF
V gene: TRBV28; clone size: -; J gene: TRBJ1-5; D gene: TRBD1; CDR3 DNA: TGTGCCAGCAGTTTATGGGGACAGGGGGCCCACAATCAGCCCCAGCATTTT; CDR3 protein: CASSLWGQGAHNQPQHF
V gene: TRBV6-1; clone size: few; J gene: TRBJ1-6; D gene: TRBD1; CDR3 DNA: TGTGCCAGCAGTGGGACAGGGGCCCGCTCCTATAATTCACCCCTCCACTTT; CDR3 protein: CASSGTGARSYNSPLHF
V gene: TRBV5-1; clone size: -; J gene: TRBJ2-2; D gene: TRBD1; CDR3 DNA: TGCGCCAGCAGCTTGCTGGCAGGGGGCTCCGGGGAGCTGTTTTTT; CDR3 protein: CASSLLAGGSGELFF
V gene: TRBV5-1; clone size: -; J gene: TRBJ2-5; D gene: -; CDR3 DNA: TGCGCCAGCAGCTTGGAGGAGACCCAGTACTTC; CDR3 protein: CASSLEETQYF
V gene: TRBV2; clone size: -; J gene: TRBJ2-7; D gene: -; CDR3 DNA: TGTGCCAGCACCTCCGGGACATACGAGCAGTACTTC; CDR3 protein: CASTSGTYEQYF
V gene: TRBV19; clone size: -; J gene: TRBJ2-5; D gene: -; CDR3 DNA: TGTGCCAGTAGTATAGTTCACAGGGCGGTGGAGACCCAGTACTTC; CDR3 protein: CASSIVHRAVETQYF
V gene: TRBV27; clone size: -; J gene: TRBJ2-7; D gene: -; CDR3 DNA: TGTGCCAGCAGTTTATCTCCGGGACTGATCTACGAGCAGTACTTC; CDR3 protein: CASSLSPGLIYEQYF
V gene: TRBV5-1; clone size: -; J gene: TRBJ2-1; D gene: -; CDR3 DNA: TGCGCCAGCAGCTTGGGGCTAGCATCCTACAATGAGCAGTTCTTC; CDR3 protein: CASSLGLASYNEQFF
V gene: TRBV4-2; clone size: -; J gene: TRBJ2-2; D gene: TRBD1; CDR3 DNA: TGTGCCAGCAGCCAAGTTACAGGGGCTACGAACACCGGGGAGCTGTTTTTT; CDR3 protein: CASSQVTGATNTGELFF
V gene: TRBV6-5; clone size: -; J gene: TRBJ1-5; D gene: -; CDR3 DNA: TGTGCCAGCAGTTACAAATACGAGGTTAGCAATCAGCCCCAGCATTTT; CDR3 protein: CASSYKYEVSNQPQHF
V gene: TRBV7-6; clone size: -; J gene: TRBJ2-5; D gene: TRBD1; CDR3 DNA: TGTGCCAGCAGCTTAGTGGACAGGAGCCTCCAAGAGACCCAGTACTTC; CDR3 protein: CASSLVDRSLQETQYF
V gene: TRBV7-8; clone size: -; J gene: TRBJ1-3; D gene: -; CDR3 DNA: TGTGCCAGCAGCCAAAGGGGTCTGGACTCTGGAAACACCATATATTTT; CDR3 protein: CASSQRGLDSGNTIYF
V gene: TRBV15; clone size: -; J gene: TRBJ1-1; D gene: TRBD1; CDR3 DNA: TGTGCCACCAGCAGAGAACATGGACAGGGTTACACTGAAGCTTTCTTT; CDR3 protein: CATSREHGQGYTEAFF
V gene: TRBV7-9; clone size: -; J gene: TRBJ1-1; D gene: -; CDR3 DNA: TGTGCCAGCAGCCAGGCGCGTGAAGCTTTCTTT; CDR3 protein: CASSQAREAFF
V gene: TRBV19; clone size: -; J gene: TRBJ1-5; D gene: -; CDR3 DNA: TGTGCCAGTAGTGCTACAAATCTTTTAGGCAATCAGCCCCAGCATTTT; CDR3 protein: CASSATNLLGNQPQHF
V gene: TRBV7-2; clone size: -; J gene: TRBJ2-2; D gene: TRBD1; CDR3 DNA: TGTGCCAGCAGCTCCGGACAGGGTCCCACCGGGGAGCTGTTTTTT; CDR3 protein: CASSSGQGPTGELFF
V gene: TRBV28; clone size: -; J gene: TRBJ1-4; D gene: -; CDR3 DNA: TGTGCCAGCAGGTCCGGGAGTTATGAAAAACTGTTTTTT; CDR3 protein: CASRSGSYEKLFF
V gene: TRBV4-1; clone size: -; J gene: TRBJ2-4; D gene: -; CDR3 DNA: TGCGCCAGCAGCCAAGTGGAGGGAGCCAAAAACATTCAGTACTTC; CDR3 protein: CASSQVEGAKNIQYF
V gene: TRBV19; clone size: -; J gene: TRBJ2-5; D gene: TRBD2; CDR3 DNA: TGTGCCAGTAGTATAGTGGCGACTAGCGGCCTACAAGAGACCCAGTACTTC; CDR3 protein: CASSIVATSGLQETQYF
V gene: TRBV10-3; clone size: -; J gene: TRBJ2-4; D gene: -; CDR3 DNA: TGTGCCATCAGTGAGTCGAAAGGGAGCTCCCCCAACATTCAGTACTTC; CDR3 protein: CAISESKGSSPNIQYF
V gene: TRBV4-3; clone size: -; J gene: TRBJ2-6; D gene: -; CDR3 DNA: TGCGCCAGCAGCCAATCCGCCCCGGGGGCGGGGGCCAACGTCCTGACTTTC; CDR3 protein: CASSQSAPGAGANVLTF
V gene: TRBV5-1; clone size: -; J gene: TRBJ2-7; D gene: TRBD1; CDR3 DNA: TGCGCCAGCAGCTTGGCCCTTCTGACAGGGCTTATACCCTACGAGCAGTACTTC; CDR3 protein: CASSLALLTGLIPYEQYF
V gene: TRBV9; clone size: -; J gene: TRBJ2-3; D gene: -; CDR3 DNA: TGTGCCAGCAGCCCGAGAGGGTTCTGGGATACGCAGTATTTT; CDR3 protein: CASSPRGFWDTQYF
V gene: TRBV9; clone size: once; J gene: TRBJ1-1; D gene: -; CDR3 DNA: TGTGCCAGCAGCGCCCGTTATTGGAACACTGAAGCTTTCTTT; CDR3 protein: CASSARYWNTEAFF
V gene: TRBV7-9; clone size: -; J gene: TRBJ1-2; D gene: -; CDR3 DNA: TGTGCCAGCAGCTTCGGGACCTCCTATGGCTACACCTTC; CDR3 protein: CASSFGTSYGYTF
V gene: TRBV7-2; clone size: -; J gene: TRBJ1-6; D gene: TRBD1; CDR3 DNA: TGTGCCAGCAGCCTGGGACAGGGGATGGAATCACCCCTCCACTTT; CDR3 protein: CASSLGQGMESPLHF